Listed below are T cell receptor beta chains from one sample, sequenced in a study of technical replicates of blood from a few donors. The method was immunoSEQ multiplex PCR; TCRdb's version includes in-frame clones alone and lacks a portion of them. The sample shows tens of thousands of clones, 93% of them seen only once. The sequenced sample was T cells isolated from PBMCs. These receptors were collected from a human donor in good health. Both conserved end residues are part of each CDR3. The order of the fields is CDR3 length, clone size, D gene, J gene, V gene, CDR3 protein, CDR3 DNA. The D gene is left open where the match is weak. Where a row states a size, it is once, few, many or the class of an expanded clone; other rows omit it.

cdr3_length: 11
clone_size: NA
d_call: NA
j_call: TRBJ1-6
v_call: TRBV30
cdr3_aa: CAWRENSPLHF
cdr3_nt: TGTGCCTGGAGAGAGAACTCTCCCCTCCACTTT

cdr3_length: 15
clone_size: NA
d_call: TRBD1
j_call: TRBJ2-7
v_call: TRBV5-8
cdr3_aa: CASSKNRDRVREQYF
cdr3_nt: TGTGCCAGCAGCAAAAACCGGGACAGGGTCCGCGAGCAGTACTTC

cdr3_length: 16
clone_size: NA
d_call: TRBD2
j_call: TRBJ2-1
v_call: TRBV7-9
cdr3_aa: CASSLGGLAGGPEQFF
cdr3_nt: TGTGCCAGCAGCTTAGGTGGGCTAGCGGGAGGTCCCGAGCAGTTCTTC

cdr3_length: 13
clone_size: NA
d_call: NA
j_call: TRBJ2-1
v_call: TRBV11-3
cdr3_aa: CASSSTPYNEQFF
cdr3_nt: TGTGCCAGCAGCTCAACACCCTACAATGAGCAGTTCTTC

cdr3_length: 17
clone_size: NA
d_call: NA
j_call: TRBJ2-1
v_call: TRBV7-6
cdr3_aa: CASTSPVEGGRNNEQFF
cdr3_nt: TGTGCCAGCACCTCCCCCGTGGAGGGGGGGAGAAACAATGAGCAGTTCTTC

cdr3_length: 16
clone_size: once
d_call: NA
j_call: TRBJ1-1
v_call: TRBV11-3
cdr3_aa: CASSPGPRGRNTEAFF
cdr3_nt: TGTGCCAGCAGCCCCGGGCCTCGGGGTCGGAACACTGAAGCTTTCTTT

cdr3_length: 15
clone_size: NA
d_call: TRBD2
j_call: TRBJ2-1
v_call: TRBV4-1
cdr3_aa: CASSQVLAGNNEQFF
cdr3_nt: TGCGCCAGCAGCCAAGTACTAGCGGGAAACAATGAGCAGTTCTTC

cdr3_length: 12
clone_size: NA
d_call: NA
j_call: TRBJ2-7
v_call: TRBV28
cdr3_aa: CASASVSYEQYF
cdr3_nt: TGTGCCAGTGCTAGCGTCTCCTACGAGCAGTACTTC

cdr3_length: 14
clone_size: once
d_call: NA
j_call: TRBJ1-5
v_call: TRBV19
cdr3_aa: CASSLLPGSQPQHF
cdr3_nt: TGTGCCAGTAGTCTCCTCCCTGGCTCACAGCCCCAGCATTTT

cdr3_length: 14
clone_size: NA
d_call: NA
j_call: TRBJ1-6
v_call: TRBV23-1
cdr3_aa: CASSPPRGNSPLHF
cdr3_nt: TGCGCCAGCAGTCCTCCTCGGGGAAATTCACCCCTCCACTTT